The T cell receptor (beta chain) under discussion was sequenced for a study of a mutant IDH1 vaccine in newly diagnosed glioma. Study-level information: Commencement of vaccination occurred 4-6 weeks following radiotherapy alone, or concurrently with temozolomide cycles.

With respect to this clone: Its antigen is undetermined.

Measured with immunoSEQ multiplex PCR; TCRdb has only the in-frame clones, and not every one. There are 35,000 to 55,000 clones in the sample; approximately 80% occur only once, and around 4.5% lies in the top ten. The time point is: week 35, safety follow-up. Topical imiquimod accompanied each vaccine dose, which consisted of 300 ug of mutant IDH1 20-mer peptide. The specimen comprised PBMCs, sampled from a glioma patient whose treatment included an IDH1 peptide vaccine. This clonotype was sampled from a woman between 35 and 50 years old with glioma. Some clones in this sample may be carry-over from other donors' samples.

CDR3 in DNA: TGCGCCAGCAGTGACCTAGCAGTGAACACCGGGGAGCTGTTTTTT. Its translation is CASSDLAVNTGELFF. The chain uses TRBV10-2 and TRBJ2-2, with a tentative D call TRBD2 (5 bases). The CDR3 consists of 15 residues. Deletions cut 3 bases from V and 1 base from J, with 9 bases between. Looked up from germline, CDR1 is WSHSY and CDR2 is SAAADI.